Listed below are T cell receptor beta chains from one sample, sequenced in a study of cytomegalovirus exposure and HLA in healthy donors. Clones were sequenced by immunoSEQ multiplex PCR, and TCRdb holds only the in-frame ones, with some missing. Among roughly 150,000 clones listed, 76% were seen once. The sample consisted of PBMCs. These receptors were obtained from a middle-aged woman in good health and CMV-seronegative. CDR3s include the opening cysteine and the closing phenylalanine or tryptophan. A D gene is named only where the DNA matches it firmly. Clone sizes are given selectively: once, few, many, or a class where the clone is expanded.

clone_size	j_call	d_call	v_call	cdr3_nt	cdr3_aa
-	TRBJ2-7	-	TRBV6-1	TGTGCCAGCAATCGTGGCAGGGACTACGAGCAGTACTTC	CASNRGRDYEQYF
-	TRBJ1-3	-	TRBV7-7	TGTGCCAGCAGCCCCCATGAGGGACAAGGAAACACCATATATTTT	CASSPHEGQGNTIYF
few	TRBJ2-1	TRBD2	TRBV5-4	TGTGCCAGCAGCTTGGACGGGGGGAGGAATGAGCAGTTCTTC	CASSLDGGRNEQFF
-	TRBJ1-5	TRBD1	TRBV4-2	TGTGCCAGCAGCCAAGAGGGACAGGGGGCGAGAGTTCAGCCCCAGCATTTT	CASSQEGQGARVQPQHF
-	TRBJ2-3	TRBD1	TRBV6-5	TGTGCCAGCACTCCCGGGGGGACAGGGGAGCACAAAACCTATTTT	CASTPGGTGEHKTYF
-	TRBJ2-7	TRBD1	TRBV2	TGTGCCAGCAGTATCCGGGACAGGGAAGGCGAGCAGTACTTC	CASSIRDREGEQYF
few	TRBJ2-3	TRBD1	TRBV6-5	TGTGCCAGCAGTTACTCCGGGACAGGGGTGCCAGATACGCAGTATTTT	CASSYSGTGVPDTQYF
-	TRBJ2-7	TRBD1	TRBV5-4	TGTGCCAGCAGCACCCGGACAGGGAGGGAGCAGTACTTC	CASSTRTGREQYF
once	TRBJ2-1	-	TRBV5-1	TGCGCCAGCACCCCGGGGACATACAATGAGCAGTTCTTC	CASTPGTYNEQFF
-	TRBJ2-7	-	TRBV5-1	TGCGCCAGCAACCCACTGGGGCAGGGAGGCTACGAGCAGTACTTC	CASNPLGQGGYEQYF
-	TRBJ2-7	-	TRBV11-2	TGTGCCAGCAGCCCAATCCGGCAGGGTAATTACGAGCAGTACTTC	CASSPIRQGNYEQYF
-	TRBJ1-1	-	TRBV10-2	TGCGCCAGCCGTCGACAGCAATTAAACACTGAAGCTTTCTTT	CASRRQQLNTEAFF
-	TRBJ2-7	-	TRBV10-1	TGCGCCAGCAATCAGTATGGGAGCTCCTACGAGCAGTACTTC	CASNQYGSSYEQYF
-	TRBJ1-2	-	TRBV4-1	TGCGCCAGCAGCCCAATCCGGGGTTTATATGGCTACACCTTC	CASSPIRGLYGYTF
-	TRBJ2-3	TRBD2	TRBV15	TGTGCCACCAGCAGAGACCCTAGCGGGGGAACAGATACGCAGTATTTT	CATSRDPSGGTDTQYF
-	TRBJ1-2	-	TRBV27	TGTGCCACCTCCGGCGCGGGGACCTATGGCTACACCTTC	CATSGAGTYGYTF
few	TRBJ1-1	-	TRBV14	TGTGCCAGCAGCCAAGGGGGACACTTCTACACTGAAGCTTTCTTT	CASSQGGHFYTEAFF
few	TRBJ2-1	TRBD1	TRBV5-4	TGTGCCAGCAGATTCGACAGGGGCGAACACAATGAGCAGTTCTTC	CASRFDRGEHNEQFF
-	TRBJ2-5	TRBD2	TRBV29-1	TGCAGCGTTGCAGGACTAGCGGGAGAGTACCAAGAGACCCAGTACTTC	CSVAGLAGEYQETQYF
-	TRBJ1-2	TRBD1	TRBV30	TGTGCCTGGGACAGGGCAGGGTGGGGTTATGGCTACACCTTC	CAWDRAGWGYGYTF
-	TRBJ1-5	TRBD1	TRBV7-9	TGTGCCAGCAGCTTCGGACAGGGAGCGACGAATCAGCCCCAGCATTTT	CASSFGQGATNQPQHF
-	TRBJ2-1	-	TRBV27	TGTGCCAGCAGTCCAGATAGGGGTAGCTCCTACAATGAGCAGTTCTTC	CASSPDRGSSYNEQFF
-	TRBJ1-1	-	TRBV30	TGTGCCTGGAAAAGAGGGCACACTGAAGCTTTCTTT	CAWKRGHTEAFF
-	TRBJ2-7	TRBD1	TRBV15	TGTGCCACCAGCAGAGATACGGGACAGGGGAACTACGAGCAGTACTTC	CATSRDTGQGNYEQYF
few	TRBJ2-3	TRBD2	TRBV16	TGTGCCAGCAGCCGAATCTCGGCGGGAGTAGATACGCAGTATTTT	CASSRISAGVDTQYF
-	TRBJ2-1	TRBD2	TRBV5-5	TGTGCCAGCAGCTACGGGTTAGCGGGAGCTTACAATGAGCAGTTCTTC	CASSYGLAGAYNEQFF
-	TRBJ1-5	-	TRBV27	TGTGCCAGCAGTTCCTATGTCTCTCAGCCCCAGCATTTT	CASSSYVSQPQHF
few	TRBJ1-6	TRBD1	TRBV2	TGTGCCAGCAGGGCGACAGGGGAGGGTTCACCCCTCCACTTT	CASRATGEGSPLHF